A single sample is the source of the 18 T cell receptor beta chains below, sequenced in a study of T-cell memory formation after mild COVID-19. One entry per CDR3 protein, called by TCRdb with MiXCR from the 5' RACE reads. The sample carries 250,000 to 300,000 distinct CDR3 sequences, about a sixth recorded once. Material for sequencing was PBMCs or a T cell subset sorted from them (not recorded which). These receptors originate from a young man who had mild COVID-19 (a few samples of this study predate the infection). Cell type and time point are not known.

This clonotype occurred a few times. This chain joins TRBV7-9 and TRBJ2-5, with D possibly being TRBD1 (5 bases). This CDR3 comprises 14 residues. The ends were cut back, 4 bases at V and 4 bases at J, with 13 bases in the middle. Germline CDR1 SEHNR, CDR2 FQNEAQ (reference sequence). Here the CDR3 DNA reads TGTGCCAGCAGCTCACAGTATCAGGGAGAGACCCAGTACTTC. Translated, it gives CASSSQYQGETQYF.

The CDR3 loop reads CAISDGTSNYEQYV. CDR3 sequence (DNA): TGTGCCATCAGTGACGGGACCTCCAACTACGAGCAGTACGTC. The chain is built from TRBV10-3 and TRBJ2-7, with D perhaps being TRBD1 or TRBD2 (5 bases each). The V and J ends lost 3 bases and 3 bases respectively, with 12 bases between them. The CDR3 covers 14 residues. Germline CDR1 is ENHRY and CDR2 is SYGVKD.

This clonotype appeared a few times. Germline is not matched at one junction end, which may reflect a read error. The rearrangement links TRBV7-7 to TRBJ2-2; a possible D gene is TRBD1 (6 bases). The CDR3 has 14 residues. The germline V gene encodes CDR1 SSHAT and CDR2 FNYEAQ (reference sequence). CDR3 sequence (DNA): TGTGCTAGCAGCTTAAGCAGGGGCACCGGGGAGCTGTTTTTT. This translates into CASSLSRGTGELFF.

This clonotype was detected many times. This sequence joins TRBV5-1 and TRBJ1-2; D may be TRBD1 (5 bases). V was cut by 4 bases and J by 7 bases, with 11 bases left in between. Germline lookup yields CDR1 SGHRS and CDR2 YFSETQ. The CDR3 length is 12 residues. CDR3 nucleotides: TGCGCCAGCAGCCAGGACAAGGTTGGCTACACCTTC. It yields the protein CASSQDKVGYTF.

The genes are TRBV12-3 or TRBV12-4 and TRBJ1-1; no firm D call. The CDR3 loop spans 13 amino acids. Deletions cut 5 bases from V and 0 bases from J, with 7 bases between. Here the CDR3 DNA reads TGTGCCAGCAGTCTTATCATGAACACTGAAGCTTTCTTT. This sequence encodes CASSLIMNTEAFF.

The J gene is TRBJ2-1, the V gene TRBV25-1, with a weak D call TRBD1 (6 bases). The CDR3 extends over 15 amino acids. The V gene lost 3 bases and the J gene lost 4 bases, with 13 bases spanning the gap. The germline V gene encodes CDR1 MGHDK and CDR2 SYGVNS. The CDR3 here is CASSDPLDRYNEQFF. The CDR3, as DNA: TGTGCCAGCAGTGACCCTCTGGACAGATACAATGAGCAGTTCTTC.

This chain joins TRBV12-5 and TRBJ1-1; perhaps TRBD1 as D (5 bases). The germline V gene encodes CDR1 LGHNT and CDR2 FRNRAP. CDR3 length equals 16 residues. V dropped 3 bases and J dropped 1 base, with 15 bases sitting between them. CDR3 nucleotides: TGTGCTAGTGGTTTCCTTACCGTGACAGAGAACACTGAAGCTTTCTTT. It codes for CASGFLTVTENTEAFF.

The chain is built from TRBV18 and TRBJ2-3; 8 bases agree with TRBD1. The germline V gene encodes CDR1 KGHSH and CDR2 LQKENI. CDR3 length equals 19 residues. J was trimmed by 1 base and V by 0 bases; bases with no gene match: 12. CDR3 protein: CASSPPGASGGLGTDTQYF. Here the CDR3 DNA reads TGTGCCAGCTCACCACCGGGGGCGTCAGGGGGCTTGGGCACAGATACGCAGTATTTT. Supplemented by reference TRBV18 and TRBJ2-3, the full variable domain reads NAGVMQNPRHLVRRRGQEARLRCSPMKGHSHVYWYRQLPEEGLKFMVYLQKENIIDESGMPKERFSAEFPKEGPSILRIQQVVRGDSAAYFCASSPPGASGGLGTDTQYFGPGTRLTVL.

The genes are TRBV7-8 and TRBJ2-7; D perhaps matches TRBD2 (6 bases). Germline values: CDR1 SGHVS, CDR2 FQNEAQ. V was pared by 5 bases and J by 3 bases, with 17 bases between. The CDR3 runs 15 residues. CDR3 coding DNA: TGTGCCAGCAGCCCCCTGGGGGGAAAGGACTACGAGCAGTACGTC. Translated: CASSPLGGKDYEQYV.

In nucleotides, the CDR3 is TGTGCCAGTAGTATCTCGGGCAACACTGAAGCTTTCTTT. Amino acids: CASSISGNTEAFF. V gene TRBV19 combines with J gene TRBJ1-1; D remains ambiguous. The germline V and J ends were trimmed by 3 bases and 2 bases, with 7 bases remaining between them. CDR1 and CDR2 (germline): LNHDA, SQIVND (reference sequence). The CDR3 is made up of 13 amino acids. The full variable domain, rest sourced from reference TRBV19 and TRBJ1-1, is DGGITQSPKYLFRKEGQNVTLSCEQNLNHDAMYWYRQDPGQGLRLIYYSQIVNDFQKGDIAEGYSVSREKKESFPLTVTSAQKNPTAFYLCASSISGNTEAFFGQGTRLTVV.

The CDR3 is CASTGQASEAFF. DNA of the CDR3: TGCGCCAGCACGGGACAGGCGAGTGAAGCTTTCTTT. V usage is TRBV4-1 and J usage is TRBJ1-1; 8 bases fit TRBD1. The CDR3 has 12 amino acids. Germline V gene data show CDR1 as MGHRA and CDR2 as YSYEKL. The V gene end was trimmed by 7 bases and the J gene end by 7 bases; junction bases not matched to a gene: 5.

The chain carries TRBV5-1 and TRBJ2-2; tentative D call: TRBD1 (5 bases). The CDR3 extends over 14 amino acids. Germline V lookup: CDR1 SGHRS, CDR2 YFSETQ. Trimming stripped 1 base from V and 7 bases from J, with 11 bases between. The CDR3 sequence is CASSLTGFLGELFF. In nucleotides, the CDR3 is TGCGCCAGCAGCTTGACAGGCTTTCTCGGGGAGCTGTTTTTT.

This chain connects TRBV3-1 to TRBJ2-3, with 13 bases that match TRBD2. This CDR3 has 17 amino acids. The junction had 8 bases not matched to a gene; V was cut back by 4 bases and J by 4 bases. The V gene's germline CDR1 is LGHDT and CDR2 YNNKEL (reference sequence). The CDR3 DNA reads as TGTGCCAGCAGCCCCTTAAGACTAGCGGGGGGCTCAGATACGCAGTATTTT. Translation gives CASSPLRLAGGSDTQYF.

This clonotype was seen more than once but under ten times. This rearrangement joins TRBV7-9 to TRBJ2-3; a weak D match, TRBD1 (5 bases). Trimming pared 3 bases from V and 4 bases from J, leaving 8 bases between. This CDR3 has 13 residues. From germline, CDR1 is SEHNR and CDR2 FQNEAQ (reference sequence). The CDR3 nucleotides read TGTGCCAGCAGCTTGCTCAGGGCAGATACGCAGTATTTT. The encoded protein is CASSLLRADTQYF.

The chain links TRBV5-4 to TRBJ1-2; D not resolved. The CDR3 loop spans 15 amino acids. The germline gives CDR1 SGHNT, CDR2 YYREEE (reference sequence). Trimming pared 6 bases from V and 5 bases from J, leaving 20 bases between. The CDR3 nucleotides read TGTGCCAGCACCCTTGCCTCGGCAAATCTTTATGGCTACACCTTC. Amino acid sequence: CASTLASANLYGYTF.

This clonotype has more than one count but fewer than ten. The genes are TRBV10-3 and TRBJ2-7; 8 bases align to TRBD1. Unmatched junction bases numbered 12, after V lost 10 bases and J lost 7 bases. Germline V gene data show CDR1 as ENHRY and CDR2 as SYGVKD. This CDR3 is 13 amino acids long. The CDR3 sequence: CATQDRVGEEQYF. CDR3 sequence (DNA): TGTGCCACGCAGGACAGGGTGGGTGAGGAGCAGTACTTC.

This clonotype was found a few times. V usage is TRBV7-9 and J usage is TRBJ2-3, with D unclear. V lost 2 bases and J lost 2, with 8 bases in between. The CDR3 loop spans 14 amino acids. The germline V gene has CDR1 SEHNR and CDR2 FQNEAQ (reference sequence). The CDR3 DNA reads as TGTGCCAGCAGCTTACAAGACAACACAGATACGCAGTATTTT. The encoded protein is CASSLQDNTDTQYF. The full variable domain, with the rest looked up from reference TRBV7-9 and TRBJ2-3, is DTGVSQNPRHKITKRGQNVTFRCDPISEHNRLYWYRQTLGQGPEFLTYFQNEAQLEKSRLLSDRFSAERPKGSFSTLEIQRTEQGDSAMYLCASSLQDNTDTQYFGPGTRLTVL.

The chain has TRBV28 and TRBJ2-5; 9 bases map to TRBD2. From germline, CDR1 is MDHEN and CDR2 SYDVKM. The CDR3 runs 13 residues. With V trimmed by 5 bases and J by 7 bases, 5 bases remained unmatched. CDR3 sequence reads: CASSISGGTTQYF. The CDR3 nucleotides are TGTGCCAGCAGTATTAGCGGGGGAACGACCCAGTACTTC.